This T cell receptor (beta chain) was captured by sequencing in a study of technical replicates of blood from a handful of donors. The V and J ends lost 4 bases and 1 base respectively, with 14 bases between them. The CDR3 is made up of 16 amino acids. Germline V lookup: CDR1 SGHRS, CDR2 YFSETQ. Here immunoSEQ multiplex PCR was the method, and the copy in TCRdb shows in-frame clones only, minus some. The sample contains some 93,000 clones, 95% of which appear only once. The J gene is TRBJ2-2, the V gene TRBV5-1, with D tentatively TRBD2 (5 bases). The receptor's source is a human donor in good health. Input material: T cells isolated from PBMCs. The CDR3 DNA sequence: TGCGCCAGCAGCCCGGCCCCGGGAAGGAACACCGGGGAGCTGTTTTTT. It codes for CASSPAPGRNTGELFF.